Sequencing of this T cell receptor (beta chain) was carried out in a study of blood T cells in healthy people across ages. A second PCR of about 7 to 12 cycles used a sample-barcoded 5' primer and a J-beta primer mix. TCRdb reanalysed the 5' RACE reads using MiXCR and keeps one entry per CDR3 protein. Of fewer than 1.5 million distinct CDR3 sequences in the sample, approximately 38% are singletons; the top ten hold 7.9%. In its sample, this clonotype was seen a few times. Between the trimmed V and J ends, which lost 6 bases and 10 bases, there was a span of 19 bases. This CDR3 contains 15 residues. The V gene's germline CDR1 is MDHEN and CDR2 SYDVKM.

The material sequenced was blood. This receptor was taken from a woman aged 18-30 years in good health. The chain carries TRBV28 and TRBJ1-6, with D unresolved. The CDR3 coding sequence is TGTGCCAGCAGCACAGCTGGGGTTGAGAACTCACCCCTCCACTTT. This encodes CASSTAGVENSPLHF.